The rows below give T cell receptor beta chains drawn from one sample of a study of identifying expanded T cells in peripheral blood. Sequenced by immunoSEQ multiplex PCR; TCRdb stores in-frame clones only, minus some. This table has around 100,000 clones, 88% appearing once. The sequencing input was blood. Source of these receptors: a person aged 18 to 70 in good health. CDR3s include the opening cysteine and the closing phenylalanine or tryptophan. The D gene is left open where the match is weak. Size is stated for part of the rows, as once, few or many counts, or as a class when the clone is expanded.

CDR3 DNA	CDR3 protein	D gene	clone size	V gene	J gene
TGTGCCAGCAGCGTAGGAGGGGTAGGGGACTATGGCTACACCTTC	CASSVGGVGDYGYTF	.	.	TRBV9	TRBJ1-2
TGCGCCAGCAGCCCCGGCTCGGGGGGGTTCAATGAGCAGTTCTTC	CASSPGSGGFNEQFF	TRBD2	.	TRBV4-1	TRBJ2-1
TGTGCCACCTTTAGACAGGAAGACAATGAGCAGTTCTTC	CATFRQEDNEQFF	.	.	TRBV10-3	TRBJ2-1
TGTGCCAGCAGCCCATTGTGGGGAGGAGCGAACACTGAAGCTTTCTTT	CASSPLWGGANTEAFF	.	.	TRBV11-2	TRBJ1-1
TGTGCCAGCAGCGGGAGAGGGTCCCGAGCGAGCACTGAAGCTTTCTTT	CASSGRGSRASTEAFF	.	.	TRBV11-1	TRBJ1-1
TGTGCCTGGAGGTCGCAGCTCATCGTTGAAAAACTGTTTTTT	CAWRSQLIVEKLFF	.	.	TRBV30	TRBJ1-4
TGTGCCAGCCTAGGACCGGGACAGCTTACTAACTATGGCTACACCTTC	CASLGPGQLTNYGYTF	TRBD1	.	TRBV2	TRBJ1-2
TGTGCCAGCTCACCAGTGTCCCTGCCCATGAACACTGAAGCTTTCTTT	CASSPVSLPMNTEAFF	.	.	TRBV18	TRBJ1-1
TGTGCCAGCAGCTTAGGAAGCGGGGGGGCCCCCGGGGAGCTGTTTTTT	CASSLGSGGAPGELFF	TRBD2	few	TRBV7-2	TRBJ2-2
TGTGCTAGTGGTTTGGTGACAACGGGGAGTTATCACACTGAAGCTTTCTTT	CASGLVTTGSYHTEAFF	.	.	TRBV12-5	TRBJ1-1
TGCGCCAGCAGCCAATTCGGCCAGGGGGCAAATGGCTATGGCTACACCTTC	CASSQFGQGANGYGYTF	TRBD1	.	TRBV4-1	TRBJ1-2
TGCGCCAGCAGCCGGACAGGGGAAAACACTGAAGCTTTCTTT	CASSRTGENTEAFF	TRBD1	.	TRBV5-1	TRBJ1-1
TGTGCCAGCAGCGTAGCGGTAGATGGGGATTATGGCTACACCTTC	CASSVAVDGDYGYTF	.	few	TRBV9	TRBJ1-2
TGTGCCAGCAGCTTAGGGGAGACTCGAAACACCATATATTTT	CASSLGETRNTIYF	.	.	TRBV7-9	TRBJ1-3
TGTGCCAGCGGAACACTAGCGGGAGGGTTCCCCGGGGAGCTGTTTTTT	CASGTLAGGFPGELFF	TRBD2	.	TRBV27	TRBJ2-2
TGCGCCAGCAGCCAAGTATCTCTCGGACTAGCGGGATTCACCGGGGAGCTGTTTTTT	CASSQVSLGLAGFTGELFF	TRBD2	.	TRBV4-1	TRBJ2-2
TGCGCCAGCAGCACGGACAGGAACTATGGCTACACCTTC	CASSTDRNYGYTF	TRBD1	.	TRBV5-1	TRBJ1-2
TGTGCCAGCTCACCACTTGACACCTACACTGAAGCTTTCTTT	CASSPLDTYTEAFF	.	.	TRBV18	TRBJ1-1